This T cell receptor beta chain appears in the sequencing data of a study of cytomegalovirus exposure and HLA in healthy donors. The CDR3 has 16 residues. V lost 5 bases and J 4 bases, leaving 20 bases between the germline ends. Per the germline V gene, CDR1 is MDHEN and CDR2 is SYDVKM. Primers: 60 Vbeta forward and 13 Jbeta reverse. Data came from immunoSEQ multiplex PCR; TCRdb stores just in-frame clones and leaves some out. The sample table sets out some 51,000 clones. This chain joins TRBV28 and TRBJ1-2, with TRBD1 as a possible D gene (6 bases). The receptor comes from a man aged 40-49 years in good health and CMV-seropositive. Sequenced sample: PBMCs. CDR3 sequence (DNA): TGTGCCAGCAGTACCTGGACAGTTAAAGGGGCCTATGGCTACACCTTC. This encodes CASSTWTVKGAYGYTF.